This T cell receptor beta chain was obtained from a study of Ad26.COV2.S vaccination and SARS-CoV-2 variants. Study-wide context: The authors gave Ad26.COV2.S intramuscularly, either once or twice 56 days apart.

Treatment defined: some 20 received Ad26.COV2.S at low or high dose, single or two shots; a few received placebo; per-sample allocation not given. Sampling was performed 63 days after the first vaccine or placebo injection. Boston supplied an adult donor aged 18-55 years. The table came from immunoSEQ multiplex PCR; TCRdb's copy has only in-frame clones and leaves some out. The sample consists of fewer than 400,000 clones, around nine tenths of them appearing once. Germline V gives CDR1 MGHRA, CDR2 YSYEKL. The V gene lost 0 bases and the J gene lost 6 bases, with 8 bases spanning the gap. The CDR3 has 13 residues.

Sequencing was performed on peripheral blood, taken in a trial of Ad26.COV2.S vaccine versus placebo. This rearrangement joins TRBV4-1 to TRBJ2-5; no clear D gene. This receptor was obtained from a person between 18 and 65 years old who received the Ad26.COV2.S COVID-19 vaccine or a placebo. CDR3: CASSQDPQQTQYF. The DNA of the CDR3 is TGCGCCAGCAGCCAAGATCCACAGCAGACCCAGTACTTC.